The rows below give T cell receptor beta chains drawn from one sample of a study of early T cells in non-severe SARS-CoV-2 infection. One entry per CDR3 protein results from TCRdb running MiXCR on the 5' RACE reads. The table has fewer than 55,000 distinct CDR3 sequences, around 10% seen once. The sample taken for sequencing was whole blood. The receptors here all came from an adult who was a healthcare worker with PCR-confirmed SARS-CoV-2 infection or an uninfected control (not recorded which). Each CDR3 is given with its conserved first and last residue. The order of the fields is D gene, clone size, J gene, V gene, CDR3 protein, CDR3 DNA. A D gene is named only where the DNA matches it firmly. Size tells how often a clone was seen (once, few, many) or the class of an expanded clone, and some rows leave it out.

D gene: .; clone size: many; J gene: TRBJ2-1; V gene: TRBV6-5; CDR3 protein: CASSYSTRGYNEQFF; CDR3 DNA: TGTGCCAGCAGTTACTCGACTAGGGGCTACAATGAGCAGTTCTTC
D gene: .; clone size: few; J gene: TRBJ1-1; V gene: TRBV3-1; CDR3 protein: CASSPSNDVVNTEAFF; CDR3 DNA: TGTGCCAGCAGCCCATCTAACGACGTCGTGAACACTGAAGCTTTCTTT
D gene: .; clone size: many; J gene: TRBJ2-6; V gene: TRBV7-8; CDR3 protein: CASTLGVPGANVLTF; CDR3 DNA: TGTGCCAGCACCCTAGGGGTCCCCGGGGCCAACGTCCTGACTTTC
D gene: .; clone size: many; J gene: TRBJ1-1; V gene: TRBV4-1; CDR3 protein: CASSQTGLSMNTEAFF; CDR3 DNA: TGCGCCAGCAGCCAAACAGGGTTGTCAATGAACACTGAAGCTTTCTTT
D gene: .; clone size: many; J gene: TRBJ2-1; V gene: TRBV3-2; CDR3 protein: CASSLRAGSFLFF; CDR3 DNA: TGTGCCAGCAGCTTACGGGCGGGCAGCTTTCTGTTCTTC
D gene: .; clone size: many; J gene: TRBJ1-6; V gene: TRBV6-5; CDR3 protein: CASRRATRRGNSPLHF; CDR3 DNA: TGTGCCAGCAGGCGAGCTACACGGCGGGGTAATTCACCCCTCCACTTT
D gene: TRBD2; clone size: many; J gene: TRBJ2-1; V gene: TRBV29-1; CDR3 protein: CSVGGLAGVGEQFF; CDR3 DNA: TGCAGCGTCGGGGGACTAGCGGGAGTTGGAGAGCAGTTCTTC
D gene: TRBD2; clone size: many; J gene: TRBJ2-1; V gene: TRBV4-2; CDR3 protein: CASSPGLPSSYNEQFF; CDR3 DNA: TGTGCCAGCAGCCCGGGACTACCTAGCTCCTACAATGAGCAGTTCTTC
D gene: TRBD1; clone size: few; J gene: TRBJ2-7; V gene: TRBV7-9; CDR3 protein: CASSFGQGDYEQYF; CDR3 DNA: TGTGCCAGCAGCTTCGGACAGGGCGACTACGAGCAGTACTTC
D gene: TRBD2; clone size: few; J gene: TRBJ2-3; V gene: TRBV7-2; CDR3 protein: CASSLKVRLAGGADTQYF; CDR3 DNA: TGTGCCAGCAGCTTAAAAGTGAGGCTAGCGGGGGGAGCAGATACGCAGTATTTT
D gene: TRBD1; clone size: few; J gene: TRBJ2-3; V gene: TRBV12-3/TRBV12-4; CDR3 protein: CASRWDRGFADTQYF; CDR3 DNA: TGTGCCAGCAGATGGGACAGGGGGTTCGCAGATACGCAGTATTTT
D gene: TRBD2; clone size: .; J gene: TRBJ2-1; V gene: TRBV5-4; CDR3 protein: CASSSSGARNEQFF; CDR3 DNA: TGTGCCAGCAGCTCTAGCGGGGCTAGGAATGAGCAGTTCTTC
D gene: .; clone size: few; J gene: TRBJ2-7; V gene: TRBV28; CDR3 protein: CASSLNTLSYEQYF; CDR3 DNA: TGTGCCAGCAGTTTAAACACCCTTTCCTACGAGCAGTACTTC
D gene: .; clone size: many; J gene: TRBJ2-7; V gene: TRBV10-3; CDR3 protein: CAISDRGTYEQYF; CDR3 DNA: TGTGCCATCAGTGATAGGGGGACCTACGAGCAGTACTTC
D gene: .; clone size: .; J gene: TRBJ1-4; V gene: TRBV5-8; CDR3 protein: CASSPRNEKLFF; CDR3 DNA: TGTGCCAGCAGCCCACGTAATGAAAAACTGTTTTTT
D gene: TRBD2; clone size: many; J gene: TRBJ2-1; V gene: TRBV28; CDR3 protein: CASSQWGGRANEQFF; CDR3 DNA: TGTGCCAGCAGTCAATGGGGCGGGAGGGCCAATGAGCAGTTCTTC
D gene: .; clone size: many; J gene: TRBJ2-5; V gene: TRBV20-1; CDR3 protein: CSARAPSGVQETQYF; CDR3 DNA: TGCAGTGCTAGAGCTCCATCAGGAGTCCAAGAGACCCAGTACTTC
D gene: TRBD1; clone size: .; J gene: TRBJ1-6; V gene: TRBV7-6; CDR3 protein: CASSLVYRGGSPLHF; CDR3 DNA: TGTGCCAGCAGCCTAGTCTACAGGGGTGGTTCACCCCTCCACTTT